The clone carrying this T cell receptor (beta chain) was seen ten or more times. Amplified TCR beta CDR3 regions came from RNA transcripts. HTBI primers were used for first-round RT-PCR of the TCR CDR3. TCRdb ran MiXCR on the multiplex PCR reads and lists one entry per CDR3 protein. The data contain over 450,000 distinct CDR3 sequences, roughly 15% of them seen just once; the ten biggest clones take up 17%. It was uncontrolled infection, other autoimmune disease, pregnancy or lactation that excluded patients. This entry comes from a study of T cells in Graves' hyperthyroidism and ophthalmopathy. The CDR3 has 15 residues. Germline values: CDR1 SGHRS, CDR2 YFSETQ. Between the trimmed V and J ends, which lost 0 bases and 1 base, there was a span of 10 bases.

The chain uses TRBV5-1 and TRBJ1-2; no clear D gene. The sequencing sample was made of blood. The source is a woman younger than 30 with Graves' ophthalmopathy. CDR3 DNA: TGCGCCAGCAGCTTGGCCTTAGCCCTTAACTATGGCTACACCTTC. It translates to CASSLALALNYGYTF.